The 8 T cell receptor beta chains below all came from one sample that was sequenced in a study of cytomegalovirus exposure and HLA in healthy donors. PCR employed 60 Vbeta and 13 Jbeta primers. Libraries were prepared by immunoSEQ multiplex PCR; TCRdb keeps only in-frame clonotypes and omits some of them. The profile shows some 77,000 clones, over 70% of them singletons. Sequenced sample: PBMCs. The source of these receptors is a woman between 45 and 60 years old in good health and CMV-seropositive.

This clone was observed once. V gene TRBV5-1 combines with J gene TRBJ2-3; TRBD1 agrees at 7 bases. CDR3 length equals 13 residues. Trimming cost V 4 bases and J 1 base; bases outside gene matches: 0. Germline V gives CDR1 SGHRS, CDR2 YFSETQ. Here the CDR3 reads CASSGQGTDTQYF. The CDR3 coding sequence is TGCGCCAGCAGCGGACAGGGCACAGATACGCAGTATTTT.

The CDR3 sequence: CASSSLPGTQYF. The CDR3 DNA is TGTGCCAGCAGCTCATTGCCAGGGACGCAGTATTTT. This chain uses TRBV7-2 with TRBJ2-3; D perhaps matches TRBD1 (5 bases). The CDR3 is made up of 12 amino acids. Looked up from germline, CDR1 is SGHTA and CDR2 is FQGNSA. V lost 4 bases and J 9 bases, leaving 11 bases between the germline ends.

The chain carries TRBV6-1 and TRBJ1-2, with D maybe TRBD1 (6 bases). The V end lost 6 bases, the J end lost 6 bases, and 17 bases lay between the germline ends. This CDR3 has 14 residues. Per germline, CDR1 MNHNS and CDR2 SASEGT. The CDR3 coding sequence is TGTGCCAGCAGGATGGACAGAAGTCAGGATGGCTACACCTTC. This translates into CASRMDRSQDGYTF.

The chain recombines TRBV11-2 with TRBJ2-3, with D possibly matching TRBD1 (5 bases). Between the trimmed V and J ends, which lost 5 bases and 3 bases, there was a span of 15 bases. The CDR3 extends over 15 amino acids. Per the germline V gene, CDR1 is SGHAT and CDR2 is FQNNGV. The CDR3 sequence: CASSLRLGRTDTQYF. The CDR3 DNA follows: TGTGCCAGCAGCCTCCGTTTGGGGCGAACAGATACGCAGTATTTT.

The chain uses TRBV2 and TRBJ1-3; D is unresolved. Germline V gene data show CDR1 as SNHLY and CDR2 as FYNNEI. Deletions cut 2 bases from V and 4 bases from J, with 9 bases between. The CDR3 has 14 amino acids. CDR3 in DNA: TGTGCCAGCAGTGAAATAGTTGCGGGAAACACCATATATTTT. It yields the protein CASSEIVAGNTIYF.

The CDR3 DNA follows: TGTGCCAGCAGCTTAAGCGGGGTTAACAATCAGCCCCAGCATTTT. It encodes CASSLSGVNNQPQHF. The chain links TRBV11-3 to TRBJ1-5; D is undetermined. V lost 2 bases to trimming and J lost 3 bases, with 11 bases between them. Germline V gives CDR1 SGHNT, CDR2 YENEEA. The CDR3 is 15 residues long.

The chain is built from TRBV10-3 and TRBJ2-3; 8 positions agree with TRBD2. With V trimmed by 6 bases and J by 6 bases, 5 bases remained unmatched. Germline CDR1 and CDR2: ENHRY and SYGVKD. CDR3 length equals 13 residues. CDR3 region: CAIRREAGDTQYF. The CDR3 nucleotides are TGTGCCATCAGGCGGGAGGCAGGGGATACGCAGTATTTT.

The genes are TRBV7-9 and TRBJ1-4; D perhaps matches TRBD1 (6 bases). V was clipped by 4 bases and J by 8 bases, with 14 bases between them. Per germline, CDR1 SEHNR and CDR2 FQNEAQ (reference sequence). The CDR3 is 14 residues long. The CDR3 spells CASSYGGVGEKLFF. The DNA of the CDR3 is TGTGCCAGCAGCTATGGGGGCGTGGGGGAAAAACTGTTTTTT.